This T cell receptor (beta chain) was identified during a study of PD-L1 blockade in urothelial cancer. Study in general: Male sex and bladder-origin urothelial cancer were recorded for about 85% of the roughly 30 patients. The study's findings and limits: By 3 weeks, tumor-associated blood clones had expanded more in durable-benefit patients.

V shed 2 bases, J shed 7 bases, and the junction held 12 bases outside the gene matches. Germline V gene lookup returns CDR1 MNHEY and CDR2 SVGAGI. The CDR3 length is 16 residues. Patients were diagnosed with urothelial carcinoma, either locally advanced or metastatic. With regard to this clone: The antigen remains undetermined.

Data came from immunoSEQ multiplex PCR; TCRdb stores just in-frame clones and leaves some out. The data contain approximately 110,000 clones, around 85% of them singletons. The chain links TRBV6-5 to TRBJ2-7; 9 nucleotides agree with TRBD2. The input for sequencing was PBMCs, taken around atezolizumab (anti-PD-L1) treatment. The receptor comes from a man aged 50 to 59 with urothelial cancer. Written as DNA, the CDR3 is TGTGCCAGCAGTTACGCTAGCGGGGTAGTCGGTAGGGAGCAGTACTTC. It translates to CASSYASGVVGREQYF.